This T cell receptor (beta chain) was profiled in a study of cytomegalovirus exposure and HLA in healthy donors. Study-wide findings and caveats: In vitro checks showed that a few CMV-associated chains really do target CMV antigens. While the bulk of TCR sequences proved rare, some public TCRs turned up in many donors. Immune exposure was documented only through CMV serostatus.

On this clone: Its antigen remains unidentified.

Primers included in the PCR were 60 Vbeta and 13 Jbeta primers. Sequenced by immunoSEQ multiplex PCR; TCRdb stores in-frame clones only, minus some. Here the sample spans 98,000 or so clones, roughly 79% being singletons. The sequenced sample consisted of PBMCs. The clonotype was recovered from a man in his fifties or sixties in good health and CMV-seropositive.

In DNA form, the CDR3 reads TGTGCCAGCAGTGAGGGACTGATTATGTACGAGCAGTACTTC. It codes for CASSEGLIMYEQYF. This rearrangement joins TRBV2 to TRBJ2-5, with TRBD2 as a possible D gene (6 bases). The end of the DNA fits TRBJ2-7 better, so the J call may be wrong. Germline CDR1 reads SNHLY; CDR2 reads FYNNEI. The CDR3 extends over 14 amino acids.